This T cell receptor (beta chain) was captured by sequencing in a study of OX40 agonist ivuxolimab in advanced cancers. At the level of the study: The diagnoses of dose-escalation patients were hepatocellular carcinoma, melanoma, renal cell or head and neck cancer.

The CDR3 extends over 15 amino acids. The V gene end was trimmed by 7 bases and the J gene end by 7 bases; junction bases not matched to a gene: 8. Germline CDR1 is MNHNY and CDR2 is SVGAGI (reference sequence). About this clone: The antigen remains undetermined.

Using immunoSEQ multiplex PCR, the repertoire was profiled, and TCRdb retains in-frame clones only, with some absent. The table has 15,000 to 20,000 clones, under 90% seen once. Whole-study findings and limits: Individuals who were partial responders at 0.1-3.0 mg/kg had clonal expansion that ranked among the lowest.

Autoimmune disease history or systemic immunosuppression led to patient exclusion. The material was CD4+ or CD8+ T cells sorted from blood, obtained in a trial of the OX40 agonist ivuxolimab. The sequence came from an adult with an advanced solid tumor such as melanoma, head and neck, liver or kidney cancer. The chain links TRBV6-6 to TRBJ2-7; 15 nucleotides align to TRBD2. CDR3 sequence reads: CASTVGLAGGGEQYF. Here the CDR3 DNA reads TGTGCCAGCACCGTAGGACTAGCGGGAGGGGGAGAGCAGTACTTC.